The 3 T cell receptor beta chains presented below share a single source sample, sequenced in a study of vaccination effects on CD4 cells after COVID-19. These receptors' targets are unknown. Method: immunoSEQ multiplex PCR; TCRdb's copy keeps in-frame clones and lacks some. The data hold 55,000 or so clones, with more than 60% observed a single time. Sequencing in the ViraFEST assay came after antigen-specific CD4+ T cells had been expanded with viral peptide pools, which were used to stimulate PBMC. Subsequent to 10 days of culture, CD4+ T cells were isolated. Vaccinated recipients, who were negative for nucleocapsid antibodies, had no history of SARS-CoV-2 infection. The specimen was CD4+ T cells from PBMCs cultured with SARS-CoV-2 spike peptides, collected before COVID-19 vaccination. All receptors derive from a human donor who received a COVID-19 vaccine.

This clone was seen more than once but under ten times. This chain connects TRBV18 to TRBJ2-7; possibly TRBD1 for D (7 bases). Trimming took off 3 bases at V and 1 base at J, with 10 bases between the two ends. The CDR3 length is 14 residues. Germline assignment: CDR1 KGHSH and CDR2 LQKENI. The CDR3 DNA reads TGTGCCAGCTCACCGTCAGGGGGGTCCTACGAGCAGTACTTC. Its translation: CASSPSGGSYEQYF. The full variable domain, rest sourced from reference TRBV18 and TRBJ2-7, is NAGVMQNPRHLVRRRGQEARLRCSPMKGHSHVYWYRQLPEEGLKFMVYLQKENIIDESGMPKERFSAEFPKEGPSILRIQQVVRGDSAAYFCASSPSGGSYEQYFGPGTRLTVT.

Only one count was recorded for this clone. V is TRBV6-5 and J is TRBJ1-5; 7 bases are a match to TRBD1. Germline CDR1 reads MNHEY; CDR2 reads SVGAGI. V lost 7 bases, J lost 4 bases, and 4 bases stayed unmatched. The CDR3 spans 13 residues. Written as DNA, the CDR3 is TGTGCCAGCAAAGGGACAGCAAATCAGCCCCAGCATTTT. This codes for CASKGTANQPQHF.

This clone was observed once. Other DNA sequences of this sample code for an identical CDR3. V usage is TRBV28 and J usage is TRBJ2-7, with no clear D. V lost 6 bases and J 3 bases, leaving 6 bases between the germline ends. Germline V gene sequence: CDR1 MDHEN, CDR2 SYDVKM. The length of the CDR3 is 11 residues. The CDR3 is CASSSYYEQYF. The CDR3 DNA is TGTGCCAGCAGCTCCTACTACGAGCAGTACTTC.